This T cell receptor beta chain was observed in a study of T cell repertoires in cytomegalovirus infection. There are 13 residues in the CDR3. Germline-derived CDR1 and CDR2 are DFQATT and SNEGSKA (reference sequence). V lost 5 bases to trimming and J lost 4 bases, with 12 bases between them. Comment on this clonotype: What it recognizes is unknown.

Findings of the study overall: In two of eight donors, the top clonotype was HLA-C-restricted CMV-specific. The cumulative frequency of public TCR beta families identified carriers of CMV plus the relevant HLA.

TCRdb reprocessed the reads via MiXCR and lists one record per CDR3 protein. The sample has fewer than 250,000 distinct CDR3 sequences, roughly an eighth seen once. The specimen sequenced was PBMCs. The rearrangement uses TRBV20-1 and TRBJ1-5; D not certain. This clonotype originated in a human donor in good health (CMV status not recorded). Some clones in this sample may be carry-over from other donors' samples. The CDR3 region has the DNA TGCAGTGCTTCGACCGGCCCGAATCAGCCCCAGCATTTT. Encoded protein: CSASTGPNQPQHF.